The 12 T cell receptor beta chains presented below share a single source sample, sequenced in a study of CD8 T cells in ankylosing spondylitis (dated by TCRdb to the late 2010s). The method behind the library was 5' RACE. The data were produced on an Illumina HiSeq 2500. TCRdb reworked the public reads: Q25 trimming with fastp, MiXCR clone assembly, productive beta chains retained. Each record represents a unique CDR3 protein, reported with the most common genes and DNA among its rows. The sample table contains 45,000 to 65,000 distinct CDR3 sequences; only one count was recorded for 6.5% to 9% of them. Approximately 8.5% of the sample rests with the top ten. Sequenced: blood, either unsorted or a sorted T cell fraction (not recorded which). All receptors come from a female donor with ankylosing spondylitis or in good health (not recorded which).

This chain links TRBV19 with TRBJ1-5; no reliable D call. Germline V gene data show CDR1 as LNHDA and CDR2 as SQIVND (reference sequence). The CDR3 sequence is 15 residues long. V lost 11 bases to trimming and J lost 0 bases, with 17 bases between them. The CDR3 DNA is TGTGCCTCCAAGGTAGGGTCCCTTAGCAATCAGCCCCAGCATTTT. Translation gives CASKVGSLSNQPQHF.

This clonotype has ten or more counts. V and J are TRBV29-1 and TRBJ1-2, with a tentative D call TRBD1 (6 bases). V dropped 3 bases and J dropped 5 bases, with 16 bases sitting between them. CDR1 and CDR2 (germline): SQVTM, ANQGSEA. This CDR3 is built from 14 residues. CDR3 in amino acids: CSVDIQGFWYGYTF. CDR3 bases: TGCAGCGTTGACATACAGGGTTTTTGGTATGGCTACACCTTC.

This clonotype appeared a few times. The V and J genes are TRBV7-2 and TRBJ2-3, with D tentatively TRBD1 (6 bases). Per the germline V gene, CDR1 is SGHTA and CDR2 is FQGNSA. V was clipped by 8 bases and J by 3 bases, with 21 bases between them. The CDR3 is made up of 16 amino acids. CDR3 sequence reads: CASGSGDPRRTDTQYF. CDR3 in DNA: TGTGCCAGCGGATCAGGGGACCCACGACGTACAGATACGCAGTATTTT.

This clonotype was observed many times. The chain joins TRBV5-1 to TRBJ2-1; 7 positions agree with TRBD1. The CDR3 runs 12 residues. Trimming cost V 1 base and J 8 bases; bases outside gene matches: 0. Per the germline V gene, CDR1 is SGHRS and CDR2 is YFSETQ. In DNA form, the CDR3 reads TGCGCCAGCAGCTTGACAGGGGATGAGCAGTTCTTC. It codes for CASSLTGDEQFF.

In its sample, this clonotype was seen many times. V usage is TRBV9 and J usage is TRBJ2-2; D uncertain. Germline V gives CDR1 SGDLS, CDR2 YYNGEE. The CDR3 runs 14 residues. Between the trimmed V and J ends, which lost 4 bases and 0 bases, there was a span of 7 bases. CDR3 bases: TGTGCCAGCAGCCCCAGTACGAACACCGGGGAGCTGTTTTTT. Translating gives CASSPSTNTGELFF.

This clonotype occurred many times. The chain recombines TRBV3-1 with TRBJ1-4; tentative D call: TRBD1 (6 bases). Germline CDR1 LGHDT, CDR2 YNNKEL (reference sequence). The V gene lost 4 bases and the J gene lost 6 bases, with 18 bases spanning the gap. The CDR3 has 16 residues. The CDR3 loop reads CASSPPRGVGDEKLFF. The CDR3 bases are TGTGCCAGCAGCCCACCAAGGGGGGTAGGGGATGAAAAACTGTTTTTT.

This clonotype was picked up many times. This chain uses TRBV5-1 with TRBJ2-7; TRBD1 agrees at 10 bases. The germline CDR1 and CDR2 sequences are SGHRS and YFSETQ. V lost 5 bases to trimming and J lost 7 bases; unmatched junction nucleotides: 9. This CDR3 comprises 14 residues. The CDR3 protein is CASSHGTGVEEQYF. The CDR3 DNA follows: TGCGCCAGCAGTCACGGGACAGGGGTGGAGGAGCAGTACTTC.

This clonotype occurred many times. Here the CDR3 reads CASSLGETGTQPQHF. In nucleotides, the CDR3 is TGCGCCAGCAGCTTGGGGGAGACAGGGACTCAGCCCCAGCATTTT. The chain recombines TRBV5-1 with TRBJ1-5; TRBD1 aligns across 7 bases. Germline V CDR1 and CDR2: SGHRS, YFSETQ. CDR3 length: 15 residues. V dropped 0 bases and J dropped 6; count of bases not matched to a gene: 6.

This clonotype occurred many times. The CDR3 nucleotides are TGTGCCAGCAGTTTTATTCAGGGCACAGATACGCAGTATTTT. As protein: CASSFIQGTDTQYF. The chain uses TRBV12-3 or TRBV12-4 and TRBJ2-3; no firm D call. CDR3 length equals 14 residues. The V end was cut by 3 bases, the J end by 1 base, with 8 bases between.

In its sample, this clonotype was seen many times. The chain employs TRBV6-5 and TRBJ2-3; unclear D gene. The CDR3 totals 15 residues. V lost 2 bases and J 5 bases, leaving 14 bases between the germline ends. Germline lookup yields CDR1 MNHEY and CDR2 SVGAGI. The CDR3 DNA reads TGTGCCAGCAGTTACCGGGCTATTACGGGAGATACGCAGTATTTT. Residues: CASSYRAITGDTQYF.

In its sample, this clonotype was seen many times. The rearrangement links TRBV20-1 to TRBJ1-1; D unclear. The CDR3 has 13 residues. Trimming stripped 1 base from V and 1 base from J, with 7 bases between. Germline assignment: CDR1 DFQATT and CDR2 SNEGSKA (reference sequence). The CDR3 reads CSARGPANTEAFF. In DNA form, the CDR3 reads TGCAGTGCTAGAGGGCCGGCGAACACTGAAGCTTTCTTT.

This clonotype occurred many times. The chain couples TRBV18 to TRBJ1-4; D remains unclear. V was shortened by 2 bases and J by 8 bases, with 15 bases between the two germline ends. Germline CDR1 KGHSH, CDR2 LQKENI. The CDR3 covers 15 residues. CDR3 DNA: TGTGCCAGCTCACCAACGGCAGCCCCGAAGGAAAAACTGTTTTTT. This translates into CASSPTAAPKEKLFF.